This T cell receptor (beta chain) emerged from a study of CD8+ T cells in alopecia areata. Treatment: oral pan-JAK inhibitor, 5-10 mg twice daily. The sorting of PBMCs gave CD4+ and CD8+ T cells. V dropped 5 bases and J dropped 7 bases, with 19 bases sitting between them. Germline V lookup: CDR1 SGHDT, CDR2 YYEEEE. The CDR3 is made up of 14 amino acids. Reverse transcribed after extraction, RNA yielded cDNA as the sequencing template. TCRdb keeps only in-frame clones here, not all; method: immunoSEQ multiplex PCR. The repertoire holds approximately 150,000 clones, with around 86% as singletons. This receptor was taken from a human donor with alopecia areata. The chain couples TRBV5-6 to TRBJ2-7, with a tentative D call TRBD1 (6 bases). The sample here was CD8+ T cells sorted from blood, taken at week 4, from a patient treated with tofacitinib. The CDR3 region has the DNA TGTGCCAGCAGTTCCGGGACACCCATTCCGGAGCAGTACTTC. Encoded protein: CASSSGTPIPEQYF.